The subject of this entry is one TCR beta chain. This sample was taken from a study of control samples from healthy donors and cancer patients. Here immunoSEQ multiplex PCR was the method, and the copy in TCRdb shows in-frame clones only, minus some. The sample records about 130,000 clones, approximately 92% being singletons. The CDR3 is 14 residues long. This sequence originates from a man younger than 35 in good health. V usage is TRBV21-1 and J usage is TRBJ2-7; the tabulated D call, TRBD1, remains unverified against the DNA. TRBV21-1 counts as a pseudogene. Sequencing used blood. The CDR3 DNA reads TGTGCCAGCAGCAATGGACAGAAGTCCTACGAGCAGTACTTC. Protein sequence: CASSNGQKSYEQYF.